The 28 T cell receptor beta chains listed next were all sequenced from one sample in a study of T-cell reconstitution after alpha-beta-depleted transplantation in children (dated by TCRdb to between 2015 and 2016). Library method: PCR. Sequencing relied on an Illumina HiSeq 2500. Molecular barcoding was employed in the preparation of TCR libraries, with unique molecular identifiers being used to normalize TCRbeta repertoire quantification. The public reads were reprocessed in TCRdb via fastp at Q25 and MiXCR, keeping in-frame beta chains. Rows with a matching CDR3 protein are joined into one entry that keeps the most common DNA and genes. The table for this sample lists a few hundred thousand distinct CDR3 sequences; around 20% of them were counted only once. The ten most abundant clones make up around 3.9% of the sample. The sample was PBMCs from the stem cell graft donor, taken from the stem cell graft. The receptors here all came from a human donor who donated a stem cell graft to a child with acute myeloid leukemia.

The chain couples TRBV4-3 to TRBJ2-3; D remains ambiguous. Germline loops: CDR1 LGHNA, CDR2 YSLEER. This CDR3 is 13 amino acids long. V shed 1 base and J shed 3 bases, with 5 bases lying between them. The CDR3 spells CASSQGPTDTQYF. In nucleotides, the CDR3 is TGCGCCAGCAGCCAAGGCCCTACAGATACGCAGTATTTT.

CDR3 residues: CASSKPFTEQYF. Here the CDR3 DNA reads TGTGCCAGCAGCAAACCTTTTACCGAGCAGTACTTC. The V gene is TRBV21-1, the J gene TRBJ2-7. TRBV21-1 is shown as a pseudogene. The CDR3 consists of 12 residues.

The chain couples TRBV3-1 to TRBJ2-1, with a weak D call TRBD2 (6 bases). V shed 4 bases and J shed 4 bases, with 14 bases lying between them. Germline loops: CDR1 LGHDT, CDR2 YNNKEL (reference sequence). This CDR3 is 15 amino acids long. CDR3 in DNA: TGTGCCAGCAGCCCGTCTAGCGCCCGATACAATGAGCAGTTCTTC. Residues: CASSPSSARYNEQFF.

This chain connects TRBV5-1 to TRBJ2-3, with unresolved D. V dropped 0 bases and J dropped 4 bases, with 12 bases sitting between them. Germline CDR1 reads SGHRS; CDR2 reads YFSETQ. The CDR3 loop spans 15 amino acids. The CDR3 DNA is TGCGCCAGCAGCTTGGCCTTTTTTAGTTCAGATACGCAGTATTTT. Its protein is CASSLAFFSSDTQYF. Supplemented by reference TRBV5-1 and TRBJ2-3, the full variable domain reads KAGVTQTPRYLIKTRGQQVTLSCSPISGHRSVSWYQQTPGQGLQFLFEYFSETQRNKGNFPGRFSGRQFSNSRSEMNVSTLELGDSALYLCASSLAFFSSDTQYFGPGTRLTVL.

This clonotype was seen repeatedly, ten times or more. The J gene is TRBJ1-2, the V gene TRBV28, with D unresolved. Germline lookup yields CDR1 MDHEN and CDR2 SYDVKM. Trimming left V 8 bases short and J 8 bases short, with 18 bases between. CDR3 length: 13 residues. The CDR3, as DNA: TGTGCCAGCTCCCGCGGCCAGGAGAAGGGCTACACCTTC. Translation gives CASSRGQEKGYTF.

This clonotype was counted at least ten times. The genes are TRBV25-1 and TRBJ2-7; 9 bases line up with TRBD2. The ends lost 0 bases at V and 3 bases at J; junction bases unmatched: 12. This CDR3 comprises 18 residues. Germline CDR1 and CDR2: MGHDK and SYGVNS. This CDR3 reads CASSEYYEPLAGIYEQYF. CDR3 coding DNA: TGTGCCAGCAGTGAATATTATGAGCCTCTAGCGGGAATCTACGAGCAGTACTTC.

The CDR3 sequence: CSVFYWGGGTEAFF. CDR3 nucleotides: TGCAGCGTTTTCTACTGGGGAGGGGGCACTGAAGCTTTCTTT. The chain joins TRBV29-1 to TRBJ1-1; weak D call: TRBD1 (6 bases). Looked up from germline, CDR1 is SQVTM and CDR2 is ANQGSEA. The CDR3 totals 14 residues. The germline V and J ends were trimmed by 5 bases and 4 bases, with 17 bases remaining between them.

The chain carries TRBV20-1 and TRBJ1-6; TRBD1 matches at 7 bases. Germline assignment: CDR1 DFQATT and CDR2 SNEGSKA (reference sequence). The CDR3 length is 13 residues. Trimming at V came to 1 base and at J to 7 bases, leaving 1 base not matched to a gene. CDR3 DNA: TGCAGTGCTAGAGGGACAGGAAATTCACCCCTCCACTTT. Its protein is CSARGTGNSPLHF.

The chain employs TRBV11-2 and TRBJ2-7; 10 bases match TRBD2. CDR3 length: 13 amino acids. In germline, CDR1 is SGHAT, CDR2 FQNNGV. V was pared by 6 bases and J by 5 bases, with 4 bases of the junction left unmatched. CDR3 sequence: CASRGTSVDEQYF. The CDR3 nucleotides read TGTGCCAGCAGGGGGACTAGCGTCGACGAGCAGTACTTC. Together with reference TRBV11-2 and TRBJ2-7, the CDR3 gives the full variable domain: EAGVAQSPRYKIIEKRQSVAFWCNPISGHATLYWYQQILGQGPKLLIQFQNNGVVDDSQLPKDRFSAERLKGVDSTLKIQPAKLEDSAVYLCASRGTSVDEQYFGPGTRLTVT.

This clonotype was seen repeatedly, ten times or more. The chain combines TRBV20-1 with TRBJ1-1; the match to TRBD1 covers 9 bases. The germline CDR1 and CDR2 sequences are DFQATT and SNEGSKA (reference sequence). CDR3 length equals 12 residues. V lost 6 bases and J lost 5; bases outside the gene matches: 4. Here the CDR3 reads CSAYRGLTEAFF. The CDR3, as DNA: TGCAGTGCCTACAGGGGGCTGACTGAAGCTTTCTTT.

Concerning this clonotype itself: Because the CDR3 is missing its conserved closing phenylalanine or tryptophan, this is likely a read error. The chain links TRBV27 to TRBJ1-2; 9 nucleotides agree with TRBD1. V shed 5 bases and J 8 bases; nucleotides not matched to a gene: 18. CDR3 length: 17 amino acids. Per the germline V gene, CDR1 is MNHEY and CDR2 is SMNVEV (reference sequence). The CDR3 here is CASSARDRALAGFGYTC. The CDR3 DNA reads TGTGCCAGCAGTGCCCGGGACAGGGCATTGGCCGGTTTCGGCTACACCTGC.

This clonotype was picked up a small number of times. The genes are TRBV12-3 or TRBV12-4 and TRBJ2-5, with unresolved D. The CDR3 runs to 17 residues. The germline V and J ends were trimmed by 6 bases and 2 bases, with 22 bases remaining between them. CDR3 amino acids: CASSHSSDGEAQETQYF. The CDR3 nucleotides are TGTGCCAGCAGCCATAGTTCCGACGGCGAAGCACAAGAGACCCAGTACTTC.

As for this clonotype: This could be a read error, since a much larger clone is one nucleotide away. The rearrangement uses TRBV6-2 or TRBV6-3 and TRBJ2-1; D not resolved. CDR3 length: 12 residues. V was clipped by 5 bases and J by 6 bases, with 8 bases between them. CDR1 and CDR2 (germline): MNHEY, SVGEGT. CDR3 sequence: CASSKKGNEQFF. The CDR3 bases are TGTGCCAGCAGTAAGAAGGGCAATGAGCAGTTCTTC.

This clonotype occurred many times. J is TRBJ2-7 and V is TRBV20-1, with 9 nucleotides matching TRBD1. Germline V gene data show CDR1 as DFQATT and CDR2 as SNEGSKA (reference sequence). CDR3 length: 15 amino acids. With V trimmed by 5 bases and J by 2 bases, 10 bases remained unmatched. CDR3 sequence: CSALSERTGAYEQYF. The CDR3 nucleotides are TGCAGTGCTCTGTCGGAAAGGACAGGGGCCTACGAGCAGTACTTC.

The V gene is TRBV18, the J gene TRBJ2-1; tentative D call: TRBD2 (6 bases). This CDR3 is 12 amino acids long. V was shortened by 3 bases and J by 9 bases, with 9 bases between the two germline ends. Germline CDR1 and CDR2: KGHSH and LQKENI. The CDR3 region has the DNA TGTGCCAGCTCACCGACTAGGGCTGAGCAGTTCTTC. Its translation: CASSPTRAEQFF.

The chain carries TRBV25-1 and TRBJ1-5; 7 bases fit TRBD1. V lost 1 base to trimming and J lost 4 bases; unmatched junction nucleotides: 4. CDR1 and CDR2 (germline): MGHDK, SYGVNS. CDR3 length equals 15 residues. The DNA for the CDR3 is TGTGCCAGCAGTGAATCCGGGACAGATAATCAGCCCCAGCATTTT. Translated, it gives CASSESGTDNQPQHF. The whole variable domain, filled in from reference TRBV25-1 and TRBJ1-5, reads EADIYQTPRYLVIGTGKKITLECSQTMGHDKMYWYQQDPGMELHLIHYSYGVNSTEKGDLSSESTVSRIRTEHFPLTLESARPSHTSQYLCASSESGTDNQPQHFGDGTRLSIL.

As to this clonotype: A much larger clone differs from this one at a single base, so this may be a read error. The CDR3 protein is CASSPLGGYEQYF. DNA for the CDR3: TGTGCCAGCAGCCCCCTCGGGGGCTACGAGCAGTACTTC. The J gene is TRBJ2-7, the V gene TRBV7-9; possibly TRBD2 for D (6 bases). This CDR3 region has 13 residues. Germline V gene lookup returns CDR1 SEHNR and CDR2 FQNEAQ (reference sequence). The V and J ends lost 5 bases and 3 bases respectively, with 11 bases between them.

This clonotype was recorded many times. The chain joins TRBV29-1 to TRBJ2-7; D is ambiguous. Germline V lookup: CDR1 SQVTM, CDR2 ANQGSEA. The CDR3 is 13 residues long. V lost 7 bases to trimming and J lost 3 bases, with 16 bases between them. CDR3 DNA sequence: TGCAGCGCCGGGTTCGGCCTTCGCTACGAGCAGTACTTC. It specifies CSAGFGLRYEQYF.

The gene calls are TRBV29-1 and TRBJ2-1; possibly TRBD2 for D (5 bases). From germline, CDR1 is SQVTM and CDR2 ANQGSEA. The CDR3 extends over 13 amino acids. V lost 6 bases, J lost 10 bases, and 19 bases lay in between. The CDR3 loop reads CSVAPPTGNEQFF. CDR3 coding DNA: TGCAGCGTGGCCCCCCCCACGGGAAACGAGCAGTTCTTC.

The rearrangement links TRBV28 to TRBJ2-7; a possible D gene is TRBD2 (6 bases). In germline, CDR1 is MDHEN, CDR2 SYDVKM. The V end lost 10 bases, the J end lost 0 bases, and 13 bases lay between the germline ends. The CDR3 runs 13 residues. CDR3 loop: CATGDGSSYEQYF. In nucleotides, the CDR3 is TGTGCCACCGGGGACGGGAGCTCCTACGAGCAGTACTTC.

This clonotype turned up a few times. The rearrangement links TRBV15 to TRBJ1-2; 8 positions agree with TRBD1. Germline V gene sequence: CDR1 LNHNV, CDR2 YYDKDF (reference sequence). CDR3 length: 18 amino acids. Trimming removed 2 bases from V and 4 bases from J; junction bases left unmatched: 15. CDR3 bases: TGTGCCACCAGCAGACCTTCTAACGACAGGGGACCTGGCTATGGCTACACCTTC. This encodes CATSRPSNDRGPGYGYTF.

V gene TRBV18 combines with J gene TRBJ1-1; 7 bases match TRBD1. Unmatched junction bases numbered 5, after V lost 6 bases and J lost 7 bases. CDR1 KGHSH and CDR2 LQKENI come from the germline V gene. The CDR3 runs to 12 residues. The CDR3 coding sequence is TGTGCCAGCTCGCGGGACAGCTTTGAAGCTTTCTTT. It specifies CASSRDSFEAFF.

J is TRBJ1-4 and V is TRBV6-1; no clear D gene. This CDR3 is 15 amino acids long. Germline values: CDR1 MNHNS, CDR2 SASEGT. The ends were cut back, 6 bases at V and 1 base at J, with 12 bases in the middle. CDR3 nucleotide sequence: TGTGCCAGCAGCCCCGAAAGGCTAACTAATGAAAAACTGTTTTTT. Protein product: CASSPERLTNEKLFF.

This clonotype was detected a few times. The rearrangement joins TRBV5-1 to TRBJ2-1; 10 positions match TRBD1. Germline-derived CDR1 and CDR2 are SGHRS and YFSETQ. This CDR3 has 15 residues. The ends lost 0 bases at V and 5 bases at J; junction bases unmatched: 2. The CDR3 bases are TGCGCCAGCAGCTTGGGGGACAGGGGAGACAATGAGCAGTTCTTC. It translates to CASSLGDRGDNEQFF.

The CDR3 region has the DNA TGTGCCAGCAGTTACCCACCGGGACAGGGTGGCGAGCAGTACTTC. Protein sequence: CASSYPPGQGGEQYF. J is TRBJ2-7 and V is TRBV6-2 or TRBV6-3, with 9 bases fitting TRBD1. Germline values: CDR1 MNHEY, CDR2 SVGEGT. The CDR3 has 15 amino acids. Trimming cost V 2 bases and J 6 bases; bases outside gene matches: 8.

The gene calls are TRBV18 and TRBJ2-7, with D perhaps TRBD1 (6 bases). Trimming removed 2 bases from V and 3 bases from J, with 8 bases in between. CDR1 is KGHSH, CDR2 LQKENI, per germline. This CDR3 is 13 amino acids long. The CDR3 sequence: CASSPDRNYEQYF. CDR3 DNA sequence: TGTGCCAGCTCACCAGACAGGAACTACGAGCAGTACTTC.

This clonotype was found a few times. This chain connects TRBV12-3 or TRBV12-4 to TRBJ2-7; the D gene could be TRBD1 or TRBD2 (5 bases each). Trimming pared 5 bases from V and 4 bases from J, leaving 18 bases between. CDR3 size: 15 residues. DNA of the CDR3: TGTGCCAGCAGTCCGTTACGAATGGGGGAGTACGAGCAGTACTTC. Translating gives CASSPLRMGEYEQYF.

The CDR3, as DNA: TGCAGTGCTAAGGGACAGGGGGCCGGCGGGGAGCTGTTTTTT. Its translation: CSAKGQGAGGELFF. The chain has TRBV20-1 and TRBJ2-2; 12 bases fit TRBD1. V was clipped by 4 bases and J by 7 bases; unmatched bases: 4. CDR1 DFQATT and CDR2 SNEGSKA come from the germline V gene (reference sequence). This CDR3 comprises 14 residues.